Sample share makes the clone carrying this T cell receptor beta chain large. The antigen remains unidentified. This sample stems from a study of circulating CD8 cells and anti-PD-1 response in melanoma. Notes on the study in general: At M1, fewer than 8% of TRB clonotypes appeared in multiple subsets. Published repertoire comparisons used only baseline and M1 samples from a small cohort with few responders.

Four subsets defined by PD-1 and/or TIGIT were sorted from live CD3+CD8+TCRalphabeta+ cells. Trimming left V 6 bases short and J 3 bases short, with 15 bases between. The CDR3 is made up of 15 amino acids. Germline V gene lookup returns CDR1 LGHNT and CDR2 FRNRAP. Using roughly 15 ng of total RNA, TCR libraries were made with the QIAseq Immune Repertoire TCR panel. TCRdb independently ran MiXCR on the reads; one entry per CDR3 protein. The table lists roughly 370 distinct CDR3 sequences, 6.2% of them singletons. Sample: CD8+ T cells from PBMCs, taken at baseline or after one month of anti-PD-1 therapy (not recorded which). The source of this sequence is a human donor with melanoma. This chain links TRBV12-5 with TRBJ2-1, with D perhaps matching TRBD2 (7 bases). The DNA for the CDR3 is TGTGCTAGTGGATTTGGCGGGGGCCACTACAATGAGCAGTTCTTC. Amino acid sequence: CASGFGGGHYNEQFF.